This entry lists 23 T cell receptor beta chains sequenced from one sample in a study of T cells expressing NK-cell markers. Reprocessing the 5' RACE reads, TCRdb reports a single entry for every CDR3 protein and omits DNA. The table for this sample gives roughly 180,000 distinct CDR3 sequences. Sample: blood T cells: a sorted CD56 or NKG2C T cell subset, CD4+ or CD8+ T cells, or bulk PBMC T cells (not recorded which). These receptors were obtained from a woman between 18 and 70 years old in good health.

V gene TRBV12-3 or TRBV12-4 combines with J gene TRBJ1-5; checking the TCRdb D call of TRBD1 is not possible without DNA. CDR3 length equals 15 residues. CDR3 in amino acids: CASSLEGGMGQPQHF.

The CDR3 loop reads CASSLSAGQGSNQPQHF. The J gene is TRBJ1-5, the V gene TRBV27; no DNA is available, so the TRBD1 call from TCRdb remains unchecked. There are 17 residues in the CDR3. Looked up from germline, CDR1 is MNHEY and CDR2 is SMNVEV (reference sequence).

The CDR3 protein is CSSTGAGNQPQHF. The chain is built from TRBV20-1 and TRBJ1-5; TCRdb's D call of TRBD1 is untestable without DNA. The CDR3 loop spans 13 amino acids. Germline assignment: CDR1 DFQATT and CDR2 SNEGSKA (reference sequence).

The V and J genes are TRBV5-1 and TRBJ2-5; TCRdb's D call, TRBD2, is unchecked because there is no DNA. The germline V gene has CDR1 SGHRS and CDR2 YFSETQ. The CDR3 loop spans 16 amino acids. The CDR3 loop reads CASSLDGGAGQETQYF. The whole variable domain, filled in from reference TRBV5-1 and TRBJ2-5, reads KAGVTQTPRYLIKTRGQQVTLSCSPISGHRSVSWYQQTPGQGLQFLFEYFSETQRNKGNFPGRFSGRQFSNSRSEMNVSTLELGDSALYLCASSLDGGAGQETQYFGPGTRLLVL.

The V gene is TRBV2, the J gene TRBJ1-5; absent DNA, TCRdb's TRBD1 call cannot be checked. CDR3 length: 14 amino acids. CDR1 is SNHLY and CDR2 is FYNNEI in the germline V gene. CDR3 sequence reads: CASSIRDRGQPQHF.

This chain connects TRBV5-1 to TRBJ2-2; TCRdb's D gene call, TRBD1, goes unchecked for lack of DNA. Looked up from germline, CDR1 is SGHRS and CDR2 is YFSETQ. CDR3 size: 15 residues. CDR3 in amino acids: CASSPRTGNTGELFF.

The chain combines TRBV13 with TRBJ2-3. The CDR3 runs 14 residues. CDR1 is PRHDT, CDR2 FYEKMQ, per germline (reference sequence). The CDR3 here is CASSFSRLTDTQYF.

This rearrangement joins TRBV20-1 to TRBJ1-1; there is no DNA to check the TCRdb D call of TRBD1. Germline lookup yields CDR1 DFQATT and CDR2 SNEGSKA (reference sequence). The CDR3 totals 20 residues. CDR3: CSARKPGQGVDTAMNTEAFF.

The CDR3 region is CASSSWGTNEKLFF. The gene calls are TRBV12-3 or TRBV12-4 and TRBJ1-4; TCRdb's D call, TRBD1, is unchecked because there is no DNA. The CDR3 is made up of 14 amino acids.

V and J are TRBV20-1 and TRBJ2-7. The CDR3 consists of 13 residues. Germline assignment: CDR1 DFQATT and CDR2 SNEGSKA (reference sequence). The CDR3 is CSAARGGGYEQYF.

The chain has TRBV5-1 and TRBJ2-6. Looked up from germline, CDR1 is SGHRS and CDR2 is YFSETQ. There are 16 residues in the CDR3. The CDR3 spells CASSLGDSDGANVLTF.

The chain employs TRBV18 and TRBJ2-7; the TCRdb call, TRBD2, lacks DNA for checking. The germline V gene has CDR1 KGHSH and CDR2 LQKENI. The CDR3 has 14 amino acids. CDR3 region: CASSRRDYNYEQYF.

The chain employs TRBV4-1 and TRBJ1-1. The V gene's germline CDR1 is MGHRA and CDR2 YSYEKL. This CDR3 spans 16 amino acids. CDR3 in amino acids: CASSHGVTSRDTEAFF.

This rearrangement joins TRBV20-1 to TRBJ2-1; the TCRdb call, TRBD2, lacks DNA for checking. CDR1 DFQATT and CDR2 SNEGSKA come from the germline V gene (reference sequence). This CDR3 comprises 17 residues. The CDR3 is CSAPGGSGSSRYNEQFF.

V gene TRBV20-1 combines with J gene TRBJ2-5; absent DNA, TCRdb's TRBD1 call cannot be checked. The V gene's germline CDR1 is DFQATT and CDR2 SNEGSKA (reference sequence). CDR3 size: 13 residues. The CDR3: CSASRWGGETQYF.

The CDR3 region is CASSSGGGGPYEQFF. The rearrangement uses TRBV7-2 and TRBJ2-1; TCRdb calls TRBD1, which cannot be checked without DNA. The CDR3 is 15 amino acids. The germline V gene encodes CDR1 SGHTA and CDR2 FQGNSA. Complete variable domain (other parts from reference TRBV7-2 and TRBJ2-1): GAGVSQSPSNKVTEKGKDVELRCDPISGHTALYWYRQSLGQGLEFLIYFQGNSAPDKSGLPSDRFSAERTGGSVSTLTIQRTQQEDSAVYLCASSSGGGGPYEQFFGPGTRLTVL.

The chain combines TRBV7-8 with TRBJ2-7; as DNA is missing, the TRBD1 call by TCRdb cannot be tested. Germline CDR1 SGHVS, CDR2 FQNEAQ. This CDR3 contains 14 residues. This CDR3 is CASSAPGGVGEQYF.

This chain uses TRBV7-2 with TRBJ2-5; TCRdb reports TRBD1, a call that lacks DNA to check it against. CDR1 and CDR2 from the germline V gene are SGHTA and FQGNSA. The CDR3 sequence is 15 residues long. CDR3 in amino acids: CASSLQQGRVETQYF.

The genes are TRBV7-9 and TRBJ2-2. This CDR3 is 13 amino acids long. Germline V gene sequence: CDR1 SEHNR, CDR2 FQNEAQ (reference sequence). CDR3 loop: CASSPASPGELFF.

The chain employs TRBV29-1 and TRBJ1-4; as DNA is missing, the TRBD1 call by TCRdb cannot be tested. This CDR3 has 14 residues. Germline CDR1 and CDR2: SQVTM and ANQGSEA. CDR3 loop: CSVEDPRAGEKLFF.

The J gene is TRBJ1-5, the V gene TRBV4-1; TCRdb returns TRBD1, unconfirmable since there is no DNA. This CDR3 is built from 17 residues. Germline V gene lookup returns CDR1 MGHRA and CDR2 YSYEKL. CDR3 protein: CASSQGFSVGGNQPQHF.

CDR3: CASSLGLANEQYF. V is TRBV7-2 and J is TRBJ2-7. CDR1 SGHTA and CDR2 FQGNSA come from the germline V gene. This CDR3 contains 13 residues. The full variable domain, rest sourced from reference TRBV7-2 and TRBJ2-7, is GAGVSQSPSNKVTEKGKDVELRCDPISGHTALYWYRQSLGQGLEFLIYFQGNSAPDKSGLPSDRFSAERTGGSVSTLTIQRTQQEDSAVYLCASSLGLANEQYFGPGTRLTVT.

V usage is TRBV28 and J usage is TRBJ2-1; TCRdb calls TRBD2, which cannot be checked without DNA. CDR1 and CDR2 (germline): MDHEN, SYDVKM. This CDR3 comprises 16 residues. The CDR3 loop is CASSSRVASGKNEQFF.